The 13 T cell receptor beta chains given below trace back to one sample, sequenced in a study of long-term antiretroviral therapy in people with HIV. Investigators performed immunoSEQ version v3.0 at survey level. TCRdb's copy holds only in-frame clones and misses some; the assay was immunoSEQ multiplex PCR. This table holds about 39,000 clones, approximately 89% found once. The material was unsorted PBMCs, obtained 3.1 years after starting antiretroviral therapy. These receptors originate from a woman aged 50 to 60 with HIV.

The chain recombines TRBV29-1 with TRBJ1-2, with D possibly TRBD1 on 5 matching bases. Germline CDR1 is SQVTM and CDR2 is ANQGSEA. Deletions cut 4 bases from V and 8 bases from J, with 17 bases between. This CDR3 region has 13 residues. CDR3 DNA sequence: TGCAGCGTTGTACAAGGGGCCCTAAGCGGCTACACCTTC. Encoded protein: CSVVQGALSGYTF.

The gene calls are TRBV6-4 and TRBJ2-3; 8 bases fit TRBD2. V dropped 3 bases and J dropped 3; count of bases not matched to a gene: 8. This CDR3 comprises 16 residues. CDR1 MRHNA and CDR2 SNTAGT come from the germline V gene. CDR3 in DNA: TGTGCCAGCAGTGATCGGGGGGGGGCAGGGACAGATACGCAGTATTTT. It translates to CASSDRGGAGTDTQYF.

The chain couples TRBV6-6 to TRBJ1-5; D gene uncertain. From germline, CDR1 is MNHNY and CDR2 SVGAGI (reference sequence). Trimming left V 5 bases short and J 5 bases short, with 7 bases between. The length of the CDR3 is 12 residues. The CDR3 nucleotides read TGTGCCAGCAGTCCGTCAGATCAGCCCCAGCATTTT. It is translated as CASSPSDQPQHF.

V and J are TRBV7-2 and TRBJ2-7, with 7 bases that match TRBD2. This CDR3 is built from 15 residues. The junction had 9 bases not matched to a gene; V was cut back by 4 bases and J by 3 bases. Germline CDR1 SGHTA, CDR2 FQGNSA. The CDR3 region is CASSWGGGEFYEQYF. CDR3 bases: TGTGCCAGCAGCTGGGGTGGGGGGGAATTCTACGAGCAGTACTTC.

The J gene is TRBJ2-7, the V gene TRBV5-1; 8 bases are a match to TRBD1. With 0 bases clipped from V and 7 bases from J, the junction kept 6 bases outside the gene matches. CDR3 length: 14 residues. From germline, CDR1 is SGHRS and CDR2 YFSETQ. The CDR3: CASSLGQGPGEQYF. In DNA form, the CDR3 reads TGCGCCAGCAGCTTGGGACAGGGGCCAGGAGAGCAGTACTTC.

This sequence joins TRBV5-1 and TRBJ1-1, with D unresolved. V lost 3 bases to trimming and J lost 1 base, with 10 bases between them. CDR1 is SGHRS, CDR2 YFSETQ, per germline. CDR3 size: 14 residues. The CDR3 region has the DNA TGCGCCAGCAGCTCTATCTCGGGGAACACTGAAGCTTTCTTT. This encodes CASSSISGNTEAFF.

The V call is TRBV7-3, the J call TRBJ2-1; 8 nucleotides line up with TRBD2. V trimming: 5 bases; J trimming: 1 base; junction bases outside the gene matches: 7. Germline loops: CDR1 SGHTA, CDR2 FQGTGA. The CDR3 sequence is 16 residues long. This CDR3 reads CASSTSSGGSYNEQFF. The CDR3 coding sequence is TGTGCCAGCAGCACCTCGAGCGGGGGATCCTACAATGAGCAGTTCTTC.

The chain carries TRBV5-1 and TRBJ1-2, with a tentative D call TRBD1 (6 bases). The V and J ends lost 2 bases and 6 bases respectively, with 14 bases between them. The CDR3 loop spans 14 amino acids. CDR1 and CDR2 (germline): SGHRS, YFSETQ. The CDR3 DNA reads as TGCGCCAGCAGCTTAGATCTGGGGGCGGATGGCTACACCTTC. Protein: CASSLDLGADGYTF.

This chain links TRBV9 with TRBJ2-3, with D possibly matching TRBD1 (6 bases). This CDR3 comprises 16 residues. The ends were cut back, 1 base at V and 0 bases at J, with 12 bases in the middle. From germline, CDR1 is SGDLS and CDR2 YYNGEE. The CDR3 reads CASSVPTGTSTDTQYF. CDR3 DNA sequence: TGTGCCAGCAGCGTACCTACAGGGACCAGCACAGATACGCAGTATTTT.

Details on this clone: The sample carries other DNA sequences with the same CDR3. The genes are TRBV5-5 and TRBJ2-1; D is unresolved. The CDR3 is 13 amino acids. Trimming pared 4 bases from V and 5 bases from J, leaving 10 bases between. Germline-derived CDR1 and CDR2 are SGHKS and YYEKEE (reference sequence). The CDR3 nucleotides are TGTGCCAGCAGCCGCGGACCAGACAATGAGCAGTTCTTC. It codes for CASSRGPDNEQFF. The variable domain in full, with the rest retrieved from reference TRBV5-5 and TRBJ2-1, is DAGVTQSPTHLIKTRGQQVTLRCSPISGHKSVSWYQQVLGQGPQFIFQYYEKEERGRGNFPDRFSARQFPNYSSELNVNALLLGDSALYLCASSRGPDNEQFFGPGTRLTVL.

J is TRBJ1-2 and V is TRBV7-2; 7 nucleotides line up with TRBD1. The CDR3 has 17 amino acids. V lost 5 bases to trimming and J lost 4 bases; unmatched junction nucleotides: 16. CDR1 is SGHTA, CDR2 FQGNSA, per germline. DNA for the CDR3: TGTGCCAGCAGCCCCGCACCCACAGGGGCCATGGGCTATGGCTACACCTTC. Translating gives CASSPAPTGAMGYGYTF.

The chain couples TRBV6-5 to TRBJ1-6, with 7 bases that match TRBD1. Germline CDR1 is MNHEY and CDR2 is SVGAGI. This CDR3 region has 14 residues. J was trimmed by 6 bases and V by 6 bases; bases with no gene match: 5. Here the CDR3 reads CASRLTGSNSPLHF. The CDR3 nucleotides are TGTGCCAGCAGACTGACAGGGTCTAATTCACCCCTCCACTTT.

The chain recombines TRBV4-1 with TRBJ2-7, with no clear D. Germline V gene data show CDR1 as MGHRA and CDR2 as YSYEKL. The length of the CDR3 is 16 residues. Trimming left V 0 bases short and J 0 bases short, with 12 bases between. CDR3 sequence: CASSQEKPPRSYEQYF. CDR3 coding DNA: TGCGCCAGCAGCCAAGAAAAACCACCACGCTCCTACGAGCAGTACTTC.